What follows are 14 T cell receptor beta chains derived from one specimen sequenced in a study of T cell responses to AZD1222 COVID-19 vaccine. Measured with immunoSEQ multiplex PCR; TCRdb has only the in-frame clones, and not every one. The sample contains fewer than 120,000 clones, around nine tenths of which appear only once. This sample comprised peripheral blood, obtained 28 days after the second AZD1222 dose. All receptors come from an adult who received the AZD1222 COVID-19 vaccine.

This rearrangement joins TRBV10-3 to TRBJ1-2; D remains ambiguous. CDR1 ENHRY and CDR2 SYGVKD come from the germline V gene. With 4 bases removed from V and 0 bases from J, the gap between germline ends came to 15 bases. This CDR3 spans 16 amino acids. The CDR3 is CAISAHGFQTNYGYTF. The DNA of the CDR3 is TGTGCCATCAGTGCCCACGGATTCCAAACTAACTATGGCTACACCTTC.

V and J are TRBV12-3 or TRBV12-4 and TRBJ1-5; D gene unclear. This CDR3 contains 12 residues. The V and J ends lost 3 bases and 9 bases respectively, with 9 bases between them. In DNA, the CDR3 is TGTGCCAGCAGTTTCACTGATGGGCCCCAGCATTTT. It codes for CASSFTDGPQHF.

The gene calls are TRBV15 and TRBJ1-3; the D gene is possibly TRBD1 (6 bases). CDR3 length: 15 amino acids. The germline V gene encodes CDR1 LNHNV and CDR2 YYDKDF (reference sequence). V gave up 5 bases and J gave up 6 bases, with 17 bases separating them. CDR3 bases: TGTGCCACCAGCGGGATTGGGGGGCTTGAAAACACCATATATTTT. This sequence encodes CATSGIGGLENTIYF.

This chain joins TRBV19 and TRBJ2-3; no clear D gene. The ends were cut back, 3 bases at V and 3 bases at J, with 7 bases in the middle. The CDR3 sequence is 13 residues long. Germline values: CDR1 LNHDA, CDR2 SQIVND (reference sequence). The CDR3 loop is CASSISGTDTQYF. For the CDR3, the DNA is TGTGCCAGTAGTATCTCAGGTACAGATACGCAGTATTTT.

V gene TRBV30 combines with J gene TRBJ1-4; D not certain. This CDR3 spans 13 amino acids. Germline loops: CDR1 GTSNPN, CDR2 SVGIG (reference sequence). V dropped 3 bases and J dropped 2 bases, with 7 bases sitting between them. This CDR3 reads CAWRKRTNEKLFF. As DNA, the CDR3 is TGTGCCTGGAGAAAGAGGACTAATGAAAAACTGTTTTTT. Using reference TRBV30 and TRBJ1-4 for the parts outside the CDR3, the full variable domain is SQTIHQWPATLVQPVGSPLSLECTVEGTSNPNLYWYRQAAGRGLQLLFYSVGIGQISSEVPQNLSASRPQDRQFILSSKKLLLSDSGFYLCAWRKRTNEKLFFGSGTQLSVL.

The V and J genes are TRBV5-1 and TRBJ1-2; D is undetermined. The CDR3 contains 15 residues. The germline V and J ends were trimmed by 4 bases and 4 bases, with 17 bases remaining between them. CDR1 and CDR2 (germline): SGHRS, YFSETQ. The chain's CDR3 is CASSQNQAQGYGYTF. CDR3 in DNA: TGCGCCAGCAGCCAGAACCAAGCTCAAGGCTATGGCTACACCTTC.

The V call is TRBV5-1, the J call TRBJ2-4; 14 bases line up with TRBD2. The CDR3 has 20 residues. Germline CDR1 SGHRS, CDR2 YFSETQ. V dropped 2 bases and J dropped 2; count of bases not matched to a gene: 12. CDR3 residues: CASSLQTSGGADRTKNIQYF. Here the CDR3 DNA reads TGCGCCAGCAGCTTACAGACTAGCGGGGGGGCCGATAGGACCAAAAACATTCAGTACTTC.

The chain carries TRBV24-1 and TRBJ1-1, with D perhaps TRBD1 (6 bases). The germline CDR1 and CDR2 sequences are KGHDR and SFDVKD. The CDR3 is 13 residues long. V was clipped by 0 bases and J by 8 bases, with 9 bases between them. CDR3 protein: CATSDLGDREAFF. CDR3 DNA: TGTGCCACCAGTGATTTGGGCGACAGGGAAGCTTTCTTT.

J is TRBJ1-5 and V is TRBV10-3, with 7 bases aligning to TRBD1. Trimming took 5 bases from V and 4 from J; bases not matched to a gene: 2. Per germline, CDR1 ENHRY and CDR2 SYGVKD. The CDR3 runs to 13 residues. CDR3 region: CAISIQGNQPQHF. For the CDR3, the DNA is TGTGCCATCAGTATACAGGGGAATCAGCCCCAGCATTTT.

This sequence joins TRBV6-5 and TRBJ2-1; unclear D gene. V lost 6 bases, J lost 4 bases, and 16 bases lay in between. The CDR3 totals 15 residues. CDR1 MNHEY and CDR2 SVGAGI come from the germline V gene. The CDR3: CASRYILGPYNEQFF. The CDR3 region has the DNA TGTGCCAGCAGGTATATCCTCGGACCTTACAATGAGCAGTTCTTC.

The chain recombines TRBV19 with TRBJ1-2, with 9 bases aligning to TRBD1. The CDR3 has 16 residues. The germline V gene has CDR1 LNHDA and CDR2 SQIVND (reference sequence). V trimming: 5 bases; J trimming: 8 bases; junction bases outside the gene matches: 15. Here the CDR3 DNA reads TGTGCCAGTAGTCCTCCAGGGACAGGGTTCATCGACGGCTACACCTTC. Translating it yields CASSPPGTGFIDGYTF.

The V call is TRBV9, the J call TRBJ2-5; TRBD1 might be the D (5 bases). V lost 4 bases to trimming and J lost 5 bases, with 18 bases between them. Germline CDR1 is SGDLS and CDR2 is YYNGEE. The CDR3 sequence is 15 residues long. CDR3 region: CASSPLGRPGETQYF. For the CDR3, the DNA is TGTGCCAGCAGCCCCTTAGGCAGACCAGGGGAGACCCAGTACTTC.

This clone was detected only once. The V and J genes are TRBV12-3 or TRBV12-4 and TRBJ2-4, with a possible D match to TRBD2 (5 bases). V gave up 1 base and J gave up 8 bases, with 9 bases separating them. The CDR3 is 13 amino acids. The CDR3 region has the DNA TGTGCCAGCAGTTTAGAAGGGAGAGACATTCAGTACTTC. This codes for CASSLEGRDIQYF.

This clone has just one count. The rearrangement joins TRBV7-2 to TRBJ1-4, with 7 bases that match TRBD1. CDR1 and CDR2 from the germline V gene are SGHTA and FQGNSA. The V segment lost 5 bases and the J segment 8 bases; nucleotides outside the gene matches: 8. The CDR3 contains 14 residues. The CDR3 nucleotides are TGTGCCAGCAGCCAGGGGGGACAACAAGAAAAACTGTTTTTT. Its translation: CASSQGGQQEKLFF.